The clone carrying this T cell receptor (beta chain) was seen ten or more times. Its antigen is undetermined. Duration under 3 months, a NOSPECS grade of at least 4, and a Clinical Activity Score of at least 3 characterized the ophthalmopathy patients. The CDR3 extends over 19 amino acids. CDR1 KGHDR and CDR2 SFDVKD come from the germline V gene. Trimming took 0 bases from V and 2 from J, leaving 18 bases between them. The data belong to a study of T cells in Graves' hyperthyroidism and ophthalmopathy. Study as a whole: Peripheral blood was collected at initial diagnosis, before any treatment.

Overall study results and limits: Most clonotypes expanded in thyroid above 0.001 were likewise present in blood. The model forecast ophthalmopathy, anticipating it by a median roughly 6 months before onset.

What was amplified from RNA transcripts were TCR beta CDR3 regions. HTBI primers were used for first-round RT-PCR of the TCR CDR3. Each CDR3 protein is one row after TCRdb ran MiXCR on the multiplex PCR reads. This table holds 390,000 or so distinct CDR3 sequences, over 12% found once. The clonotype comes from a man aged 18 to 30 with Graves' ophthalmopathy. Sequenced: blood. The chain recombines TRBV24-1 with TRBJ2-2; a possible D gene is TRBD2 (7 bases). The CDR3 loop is CATSDLVPWGGSNTGELFF. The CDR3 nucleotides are TGTGCCACCAGTGATTTGGTCCCCTGGGGGGGCTCTAACACCGGGGAGCTGTTTTTT.